Presented here are 10 T cell receptor beta chains from one specimen sequenced in a study of CD8+CD57+ T cells in acquired aplastic anemia. Patients selected for sequencing had displayed CD8+CD57+ cell expansion by flow cytometry. Both TCR beta VDJ combination and CDR3 sequence profiling were carried out. Genomic DNA was the template for this profiling. TCRdb ran MiXCR on the reads and lists one entry per CDR3 protein. Of roughly 250,000 distinct CDR3 sequences listed, 82% are singletons. Input material: sorted CD4+, CD8+, or CD8+CD57+ T cells (not recorded which) from PBMCs. The source is a human donor with aplastic anemia.

This sequence joins TRBV11-1 and TRBJ1-1; no clear D gene. CDR1 SGHAT and CDR2 FQDESV come from the germline V gene (reference sequence). V was cut by 1 base and J by 4 bases, with 10 bases left in between. This CDR3 region has 14 residues. The CDR3 DNA is TGTGCCAGCAGCTTAGTCGTAGGACGCACTGAAGCTTTCTTT. The encoded protein is CASSLVVGRTEAFF.

Of note for this clonotype: The final CDR3 position lacks the conserved phenylalanine or tryptophan, pointing to a likely read error. No DNA is shown, since the ends of the CDR3 on it are uncertain; the CDR3 is the one TCRdb lists. The chain couples TRBV7-2 to TRBJ2-3; TRBD2 was called by the table and not checked on the DNA. CDR1 and CDR2 from the germline V gene are SGHTA and FQGNSA. Counting both end residues, the CDR3 totals 14 amino acids. CDR3 protein: CASSAPPEREHQNL.

About this clonotype: Compared with germline, one end of the junction differs, possibly owing to a read error. The J gene is TRBJ2-1, the V gene TRBV5-1, with D possibly matching TRBD2 (6 bases). CDR1 is SGHRS, CDR2 YFSETQ, per germline. This CDR3 has 13 residues. This CDR3 reads CAGSAGGIHAQFF. The CDR3 nucleotides read TGCGCCGGCAGTGCTGGGGGGATCCATGCGCAGTTCTTC.

The chain is built from TRBV9 and TRBJ1-6; TRBD1 matches at 12 bases. CDR1 and CDR2 from the germline V gene are SGDLS and YYNGEE. With 4 bases clipped from V and 7 bases from J, the junction kept 9 bases outside the gene matches. The CDR3 contains 17 residues. The chain's CDR3 is CASSPRAGTGGNSPLHF. The CDR3 nucleotides read TGTGCCAGCAGCCCACGCGCCGGGACAGGGGGCAATTCACCCCTCCACTTT.

This clonotype was counted once. Germline is not matched at one junction end, which may reflect a read error. The chain uses TRBV7-9 and TRBJ1-1; D not certain. CDR3 length: 15 amino acids. Germline CDR1 is SEHNR and CDR2 is FQNEAQ (reference sequence). The CDR3 region has the DNA TGTGCCAGCAGCCGAGCCGTAGCGGCTGGCCCGGAAGGTTTCTTT. It is translated as CASSRAVAAGPEGFF.

A note on this clonotype: The final CDR3 position lacks the conserved phenylalanine or tryptophan, pointing to a likely read error. The DNA is left out, because the CDR3 cannot be placed on it with certainty; the CDR3 is given as TCRdb lists it. The V and J genes are TRBV7-8 and TRBJ2-3. CDR1 and CDR2 (germline): SGHVS, FQNEAQ. The CDR3 spans 13 amino acids, including both terminal residues. CDR3 protein: CASSLGGRDDTQY.

This chain links TRBV20-1 with TRBJ1-5; maybe TRBD1 (5 bases). The CDR3 length is 15 residues. Germline assignment: CDR1 DFQATT and CDR2 SNEGSKA (reference sequence). The germline V and J ends were trimmed by 6 bases and 0 bases, with 15 bases remaining between them. The CDR3 spells CSAKTGTNSNQPQHF. CDR3 DNA sequence: TGCAGTGCCAAAACAGGAACCAATAGCAATCAGCCCCAGCATTTT.

V and J are TRBV7-6 and TRBJ1-2, with 11 bases identical to TRBD1. V trimming: 4 bases; J trimming: 12 bases; junction bases outside the gene matches: 13. Looked up from germline, CDR1 is SGHVS and CDR2 is FNYEAQ. The CDR3 runs to 15 residues. The CDR3 reads CASSSDRGHSPRHTF. The CDR3 nucleotides read TGTGCCAGCAGCTCGGACAGGGGGCATTCACCCCGCCACACCTTC.

This clonotype was picked up one time. One end of the junction is discordant with germline, which a read error may explain. The gene calls are TRBV9 and TRBJ2-3, with 9 nucleotides matching TRBD1. The CDR3 runs to 14 residues. Germline lookup yields CDR1 SGDLS and CDR2 YYNGEE. The DNA of the CDR3 is TGTGCCAGCAGCGTAACAGGGGGCGATGAAAAACTGCATTTT. This translates into CASSVTGGDEKLHF.

This clonotype was recorded many times. The chain carries TRBV7-8 and TRBJ1-1; D remains unclear. Germline V CDR1 and CDR2: SGHVS, FQNEAQ. The CDR3 runs 15 residues. V lost 0 bases to trimming and J lost 13 bases, with 21 bases between them. This chain's CDR3 is CASSLAVGPDTQYFF. CDR3 sequence (DNA): TGTGCCAGCAGCTTAGCGGTGGGTCCCGATACGCAGTATTTCTTT.